This passage covers 15 T cell receptor beta chains from one sample sequenced in a study of blood T cell repertoires in COVID-19. Repertoires were generated with immunoSEQ multiplex PCR, while TCRdb's copy carries only in-frame clones and drops some. Of 130,000 or so clones in the sample, about 85% were seen once. Specimen: peripheral blood. These receptor sequences come from a woman in her sixties or seventies with COVID-19, enrolled during active disease.

J is TRBJ1-1 and V is TRBV12-3 or TRBV12-4, with D tentatively TRBD1 (6 bases). Trimming shortened V by 5 bases and J by 8 bases, and 15 bases separated the two germline ends. The CDR3 totals 13 residues. The CDR3 spells CASSRSGVPEAFF. The CDR3 DNA reads as TGTGCCAGCAGTCGGTCAGGGGTCCCCGAAGCTTTCTTT.

This clone was recorded once. V is TRBV27 and J is TRBJ1-6; D unclear. The V gene lost 6 bases and the J gene lost 10 bases, with 16 bases spanning the gap. This CDR3 spans 14 amino acids. Germline values: CDR1 MNHEY, CDR2 SMNVEV (reference sequence). The CDR3 coding sequence is TGTGCCAGCAGACTGGGCTCGGGGAGGTCACCCCTCCACTTT. Translated, it gives CASRLGSGRSPLHF.

The rearrangement joins TRBV21-1 to TRBJ2-2; the table's D call, TRBD1, has no DNA check behind it. TRBV21-1 is a documented pseudogene. The CDR3 length is 19 residues. This CDR3 is CASSKNGTGRDVNTGELFF. The DNA of the CDR3 is TGTGCCAGCAGCAAAAACGGGACAGGGAGGGACGTGAACACCGGGGAGCTGTTTTTT.

This clone rates as medium-sized. V is TRBV19 and J is TRBJ1-4; 7 positions agree with TRBD1. From germline, CDR1 is LNHDA and CDR2 SQIVND (reference sequence). V dropped 4 bases and J dropped 10; count of bases not matched to a gene: 3. The CDR3 sequence is 12 residues long. The CDR3 nucleotides read TGTGCCAGTAGTACGACAGGGCGAAAACTGTTTTTT. Translating it yields CASSTTGRKLFF.

This clone appeared a few times. V gene TRBV19 combines with J gene TRBJ2-2, with 10 nucleotides matching TRBD1. The germline CDR1 and CDR2 sequences are LNHDA and SQIVND (reference sequence). The CDR3 totals 15 residues. The trim removed 4 bases at V and 6 bases at J, leaving 5 bases unmatched. The CDR3 region has the DNA TGTGCCAGTAGTAAGACAGGGGGCAGGGCCGGGGAGCTGTTTTTT. Translating gives CASSKTGGRAGELFF.

CDR3 in amino acids: CASSRDRDGYTF. DNA of the CDR3: TGTGCCAGCAGCCGGGACAGGGATGGCTACACCTTC. The chain carries TRBV7-2 and TRBJ1-2; 9 bases line up with TRBD1. The CDR3 has 12 amino acids. Losses at the gene ends were 5 bases for V and 6 bases for J; bases not matched to a gene: 1. Germline V gives CDR1 SGHTA, CDR2 FQGNSA.

V is TRBV6-5 and J is TRBJ1-2, with 9 bases lining up with TRBD1. V was clipped by 6 bases and J by 8 bases; unmatched bases: 10. CDR1 and CDR2 (germline): MNHEY, SVGAGI. This CDR3 region has 14 residues. CDR3 bases: TGTGCCAGCAGGCCTACAGGGGGCGCGGCCGGCTACACCTTC. Its translation is CASRPTGGAAGYTF.

This clone turned up a few times. The chain is built from TRBV5-6 and TRBJ1-4; 7 nucleotides agree with TRBD1. There are 15 residues in the CDR3. Germline V gene lookup returns CDR1 SGHDT and CDR2 YYEEEE. V trimming: 3 bases; J trimming: 7 bases; junction bases outside the gene matches: 9. Here the CDR3 DNA reads TGTGCCAGCAGCTATTCGACAGGGTTCCGTGAAAAACTGTTTTTT. Translated: CASSYSTGFREKLFF.

The V call is TRBV5-1, the J call TRBJ2-3; the D gene is possibly TRBD1 (6 bases). V was pared by 3 bases and J by 6 bases, with 14 bases between. Germline CDR1 is SGHRS and CDR2 is YFSETQ. The CDR3 extends over 14 amino acids. Here the CDR3 DNA reads TGCGCCAGCAGCTCGGCCTCAGGGGTGGATACGCAGTATTTT. It yields the protein CASSSASGVDTQYF.

The chain combines TRBV28 with TRBJ1-1, with 7 nucleotides matching TRBD1. CDR1 and CDR2 from the germline V gene are MDHEN and SYDVKM. The junction had 13 bases not matched to a gene; V was cut back by 3 bases and J by 9 bases. The CDR3 is 15 residues long. As DNA, the CDR3 is TGTGCCAGCAGTTTGCGGATCGGGACAGCGGTAAAAGCTTTCTTT. Protein product: CASSLRIGTAVKAFF.

The V gene is TRBV28, the J gene TRBJ1-2; D gene ambiguous. Per germline, CDR1 MDHEN and CDR2 SYDVKM. This CDR3 is 13 amino acids long. The ends were cut back, 6 bases at V and 4 bases at J, with 12 bases in the middle. CDR3 protein: CASRPTELYGYTF. The CDR3 DNA sequence: TGTGCCAGCAGACCGACGGAGCTCTATGGCTACACCTTC.

V is TRBV5-1 and J is TRBJ2-7; 9 nucleotides agree with TRBD1. This CDR3 has 14 residues. Trimming took 4 bases from V and 2 from J; bases not matched to a gene: 4. Germline lookup yields CDR1 SGHRS and CDR2 YFSETQ. The CDR3 DNA sequence: TGCGCCAGCAGCACAGGGGGCGTACCCTACGAGCAGTACTTC. It is translated as CASSTGGVPYEQYF.

The chain combines TRBV9 with TRBJ1-4; possibly TRBD1 for D (6 bases). Trimming cost V 2 bases and J 3 bases, with 8 bases left between them. The germline V gene has CDR1 SGDLS and CDR2 YYNGEE. The CDR3 loop spans 14 amino acids. CDR3 DNA sequence: TGTGCCAGCAGCGTGGGGGCGTCTAATGAAAAACTGTTTTTT. Its translation is CASSVGASNEKLFF.

V and J are TRBV9 and TRBJ2-3, with TRBD2 matching 10 bases. The V segment lost 0 bases and the J segment 5 bases; nucleotides outside the gene matches: 6. Germline values: CDR1 SGDLS, CDR2 YYNGEE. The CDR3 length is 16 residues. Written as DNA, the CDR3 is TGTGCCAGCAGCGTAGGGTCTAGCGGGGGCGGAGATACGCAGTATTTT. This gives the protein CASSVGSSGGGDTQYF.

The chain recombines TRBV5-1 with TRBJ1-1, with a weak D call TRBD1 (6 bases). The CDR3 is made up of 14 amino acids. Germline-derived CDR1 and CDR2 are SGHRS and YFSETQ. The V end was cut by 4 bases, the J end by 4 bases, with 14 bases between. The CDR3 nucleotides read TGCGCCAGCAGCAGTTCAGGGGTGGGCACTGAAGCTTTCTTT. Protein product: CASSSSGVGTEAFF.